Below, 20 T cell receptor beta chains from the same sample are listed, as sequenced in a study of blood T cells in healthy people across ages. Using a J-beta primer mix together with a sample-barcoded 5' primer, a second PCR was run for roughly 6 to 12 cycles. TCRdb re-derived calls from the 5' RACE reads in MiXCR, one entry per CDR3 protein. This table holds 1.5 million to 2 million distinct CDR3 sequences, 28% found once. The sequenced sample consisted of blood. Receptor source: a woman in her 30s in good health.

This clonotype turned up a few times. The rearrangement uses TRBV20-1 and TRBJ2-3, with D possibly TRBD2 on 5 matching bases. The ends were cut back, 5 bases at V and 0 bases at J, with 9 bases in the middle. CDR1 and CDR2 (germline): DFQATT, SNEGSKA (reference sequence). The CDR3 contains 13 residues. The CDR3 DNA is TGCAGTGCTGCGGGCTTCAGCACAGATACGCAGTATTTT. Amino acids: CSAAGFSTDTQYF.

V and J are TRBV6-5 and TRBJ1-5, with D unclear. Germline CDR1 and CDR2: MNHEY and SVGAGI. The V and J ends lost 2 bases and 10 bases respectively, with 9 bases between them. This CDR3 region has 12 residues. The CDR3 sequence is CASSYPDGPQHF. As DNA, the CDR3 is TGTGCCAGCAGTTACCCAGATGGACCCCAGCATTTT.

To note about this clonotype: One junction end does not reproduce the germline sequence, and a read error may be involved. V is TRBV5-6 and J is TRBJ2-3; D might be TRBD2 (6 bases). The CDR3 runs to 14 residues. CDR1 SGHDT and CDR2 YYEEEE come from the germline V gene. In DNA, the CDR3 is TGTACCAGCAGGCGGCCGGGGGGCACAGATACGCAGTATTTT. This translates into CTSRRPGGTDTQYF.

CDR3 loop: CSAIGTSSYEQYF. In nucleotides, the CDR3 is TGCAGTGCAATCGGGACTAGCTCCTACGAGCAGTACTTC. The rearrangement uses TRBV20-1 and TRBJ2-7; 8 bases line up with TRBD2. V gave up 6 bases and J gave up 0 bases; unmatched junction bases: 4. This CDR3 is built from 13 residues. Germline V gene lookup returns CDR1 DFQATT and CDR2 SNEGSKA (reference sequence).

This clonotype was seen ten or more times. DNA of the CDR3: TGCAGCGTTGAATCCCTAGGGGCCTACGAGCAGTACTTC. It translates to CSVESLGAYEQYF. V and J are TRBV29-1 and TRBJ2-7, with D perhaps matching TRBD1 (5 bases). V lost 2 bases and J lost 2, with 10 bases in between. The V gene's germline CDR1 is SQVTM and CDR2 ANQGSEA. This CDR3 contains 13 residues.

The CDR3 protein is CSAGSAQGINEQYF. The CDR3 DNA is TGCAGTGCTGGATCCGCCCAGGGGATAAATGAGCAGTACTTC. V is TRBV20-1 and J is TRBJ2-4; tentative D call: TRBD1 (6 bases). Germline CDR1 DFQATT, CDR2 SNEGSKA (reference sequence). The CDR3 has 14 residues. V was trimmed by 5 bases and J by 13 bases, leaving 24 bases between them.

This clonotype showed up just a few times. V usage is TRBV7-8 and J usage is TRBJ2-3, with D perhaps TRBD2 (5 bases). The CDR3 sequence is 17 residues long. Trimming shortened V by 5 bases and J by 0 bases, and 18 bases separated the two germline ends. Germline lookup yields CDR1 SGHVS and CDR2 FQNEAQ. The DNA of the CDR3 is TGTGCCAGCAGCCCTACCCGTCCGGGGAAAAGCACAGATACGCAGTATTTT. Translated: CASSPTRPGKSTDTQYF.

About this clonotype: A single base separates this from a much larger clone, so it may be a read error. The CDR3 bases are TGCGCCAGCAGCTTGAATCCGGGACAGGGGGCAGGTGGGCAGTTCTTC. This codes for CASSLNPGQGAGGQFF. V usage is TRBV5-1 and J usage is TRBJ2-1; 12 nucleotides match TRBD1. V lost 1 base to trimming and J lost 12 bases; unmatched junction nucleotides: 11. This CDR3 spans 16 amino acids. Germline-derived CDR1 and CDR2 are SGHRS and YFSETQ.

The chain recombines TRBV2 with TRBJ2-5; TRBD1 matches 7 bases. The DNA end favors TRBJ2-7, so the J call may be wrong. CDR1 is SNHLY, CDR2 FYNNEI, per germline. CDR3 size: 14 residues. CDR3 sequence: CASSVRQGYDEQYF. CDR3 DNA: TGTGCCAGCAGTGTGAGACAGGGCTACGACGAGCAGTACTTC.

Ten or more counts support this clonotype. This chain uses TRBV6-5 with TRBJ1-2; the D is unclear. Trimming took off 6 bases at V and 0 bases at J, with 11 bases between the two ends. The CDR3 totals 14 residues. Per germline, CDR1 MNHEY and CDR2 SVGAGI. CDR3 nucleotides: TGTGCCAGCAGCCAAAGTCTAGCTAACTATGGCTACACCTTC. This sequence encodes CASSQSLANYGYTF.

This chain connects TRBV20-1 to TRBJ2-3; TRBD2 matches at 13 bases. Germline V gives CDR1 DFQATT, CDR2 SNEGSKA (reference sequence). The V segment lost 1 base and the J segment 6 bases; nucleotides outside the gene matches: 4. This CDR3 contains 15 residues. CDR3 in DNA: TGCAGTGCTAGAGTGGGGACTAGCGGGATGGATACGCAGTATTTT. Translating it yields CSARVGTSGMDTQYF.

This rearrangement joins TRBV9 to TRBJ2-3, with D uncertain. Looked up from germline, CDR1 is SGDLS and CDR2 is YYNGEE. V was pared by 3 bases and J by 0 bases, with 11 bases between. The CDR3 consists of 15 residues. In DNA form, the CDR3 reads TGTGCCAGCAGCGCCTCACTTTCTAGCACAGATACGCAGTATTTT. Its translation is CASSASLSSTDTQYF.

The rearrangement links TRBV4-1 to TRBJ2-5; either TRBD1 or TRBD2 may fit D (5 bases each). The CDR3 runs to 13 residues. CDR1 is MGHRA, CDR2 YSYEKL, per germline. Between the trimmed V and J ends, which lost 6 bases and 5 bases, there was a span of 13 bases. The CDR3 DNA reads TGCGCCAGCAGGAGGGCCTGGGGGGAGACCCAGTACTTC. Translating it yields CASRRAWGETQYF.

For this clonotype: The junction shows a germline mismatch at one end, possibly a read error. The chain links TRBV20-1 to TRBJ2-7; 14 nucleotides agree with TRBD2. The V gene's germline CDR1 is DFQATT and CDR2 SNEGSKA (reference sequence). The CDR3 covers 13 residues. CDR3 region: CSARGTSGSEQYF. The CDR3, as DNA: TGCAGTGCCAGAGGGACTAGCGGGAGCGAGCAGTACTTC.

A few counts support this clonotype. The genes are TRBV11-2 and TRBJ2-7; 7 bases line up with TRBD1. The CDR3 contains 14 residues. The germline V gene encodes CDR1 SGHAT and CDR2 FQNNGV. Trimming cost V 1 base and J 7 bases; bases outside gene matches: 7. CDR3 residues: CASSLGTGVWEQYF. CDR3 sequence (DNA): TGTGCCAGCAGCTTAGGGACAGGCGTGTGGGAGCAGTACTTC.

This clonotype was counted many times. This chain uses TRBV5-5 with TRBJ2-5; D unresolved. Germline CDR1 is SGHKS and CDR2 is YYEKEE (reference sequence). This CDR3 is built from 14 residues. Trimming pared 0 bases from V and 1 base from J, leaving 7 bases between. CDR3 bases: TGTGCCAGCAGCTTGGCACAGACCCAAGAGACCCAGTACTTC. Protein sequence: CASSLAQTQETQYF.

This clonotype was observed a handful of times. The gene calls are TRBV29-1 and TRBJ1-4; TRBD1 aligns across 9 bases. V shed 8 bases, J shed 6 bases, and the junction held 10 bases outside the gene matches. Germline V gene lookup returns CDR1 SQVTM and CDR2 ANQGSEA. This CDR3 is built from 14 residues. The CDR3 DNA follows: TGCAGCATTAAGGGTGACAGGGGGGATGAAAAACTGTTTTTT. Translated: CSIKGDRGDEKLFF.

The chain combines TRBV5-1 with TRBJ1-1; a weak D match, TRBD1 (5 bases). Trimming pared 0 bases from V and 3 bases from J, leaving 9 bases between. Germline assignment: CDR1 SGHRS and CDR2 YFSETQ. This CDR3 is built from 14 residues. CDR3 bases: TGCGCCAGCAGCTTGGGGGGCATGGACACTGAAGCTTTCTTT. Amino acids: CASSLGGMDTEAFF.

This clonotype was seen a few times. This chain's CDR3 is CASSRYSGTEPSPLHF. DNA of the CDR3: TGTGCCAGCAGCCGTTACTCCGGGACGGAGCCTTCACCCCTCCACTTT. V usage is TRBV6-2 or TRBV6-3 and J usage is TRBJ1-6; D possibly corresponds to TRBD1 (5 bases). The V gene lost 6 bases and the J gene lost 9 bases, with 21 bases spanning the gap. This CDR3 has 16 amino acids. Germline lookup yields CDR1 MNHEY and CDR2 SVGEGT.

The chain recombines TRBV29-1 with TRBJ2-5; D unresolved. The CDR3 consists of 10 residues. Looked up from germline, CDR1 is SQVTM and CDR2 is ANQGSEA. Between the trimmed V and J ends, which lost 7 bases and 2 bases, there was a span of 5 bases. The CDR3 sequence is CSGLQETQYF. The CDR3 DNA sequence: TGCAGCGGGTTACAAGAGACCCAGTACTTC.